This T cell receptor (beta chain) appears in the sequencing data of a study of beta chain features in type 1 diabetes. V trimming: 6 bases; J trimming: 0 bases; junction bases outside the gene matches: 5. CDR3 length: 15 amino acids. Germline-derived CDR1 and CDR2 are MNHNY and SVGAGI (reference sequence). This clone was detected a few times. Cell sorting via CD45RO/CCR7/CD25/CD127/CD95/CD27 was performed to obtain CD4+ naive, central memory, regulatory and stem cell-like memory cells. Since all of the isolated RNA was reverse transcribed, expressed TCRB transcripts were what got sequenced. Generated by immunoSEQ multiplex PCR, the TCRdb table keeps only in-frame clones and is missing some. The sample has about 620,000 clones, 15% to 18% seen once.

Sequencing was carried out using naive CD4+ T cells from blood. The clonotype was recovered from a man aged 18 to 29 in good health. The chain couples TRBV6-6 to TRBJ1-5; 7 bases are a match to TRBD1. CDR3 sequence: CASRPTGDSNQPQHF. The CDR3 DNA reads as TGTGCCAGCAGACCTACAGGGGATAGCAATCAGCCCCAGCATTTT.